These T cell receptor beta chains were read from a single sample in a study of blood T cells in healthy people across ages. TCRdb re-called the 5' RACE reads through MiXCR, storing one row per CDR3 protein. The data contain 1.5 million to 2 million distinct CDR3 sequences, roughly 49% of them singletons. The specimen was blood. The source of these receptors is a woman in her thirties or forties in good health. CDR3s include the opening cysteine and the closing phenylalanine or tryptophan. The D gene is left open where the match is weak.

TRBV7-6	15	.	CASSSAGRSNEKLFF
TRBV5-8	15	.	CASSSPGLMPYEQYF
TRBV7-2	15	.	CASSSVPGSPGGYTF
TRBV20-1	10	.	CSARINEQFF
TRBV28	12	.	CASGTSNSPLHF
TRBV7-9	16	TRBD2	CASSFGAGGRDNEQFF
TRBV5-1	14	.	CASSLVGENYGYTF
TRBV4-1	19	.	CASSQDPSQGRISDSPLHF
TRBV11-2	16	.	CASSLQGLSSYNEQFF
TRBV6-2/TRBV6-3	14	.	CASSYDGQTNIQYF
TRBV28	12	.	CASSLLQTEAFF
TRBV10-3	16	.	CAISKLQDRTNYGYTF
TRBV9	14	.	CASSVVEGTYEQYF
TRBV4-2	20	.	CASSQDAHPFVQGGFYEQYF
TRBV20-1	17	TRBD2	CSARDPTTSGVQDTQYF
TRBV18	15	TRBD1	CASSPADRGAYGYTF
TRBV4-2	15	TRBD1	CASSQDLTGGREQYF